This TCR beta chain is from a study of glioma-infiltrating T cells. This CDR3 is 14 amino acids long. V was shortened by 5 bases and J by 7 bases, with 18 bases between the two germline ends. Germline V gene lookup returns CDR1 SGHTA and CDR2 FQGNSA. This clonotype was detected many times. Using RNA template, CDR3s of TCR alpha and beta were amplified with iRepertoire arm-PCR. For one-step reverse transcription and amplification, about 90-450 ng of tissue mRNA or PBMC total RNA was used. TCRdb redid the calling of the multiplex PCR reads with MiXCR, one entry per CDR3 protein. The table has some 190,000 distinct CDR3 sequences, over 30% seen once.

Material: glioma tissue, nonneoplastic brain tissue, or PBMCs (not recorded which). The V gene is TRBV7-2, the J gene TRBJ2-7, with D perhaps TRBD1 (5 bases). This clonotype was obtained from a human donor with low-grade glioma or glioblastoma, undergoing nonglioma brain surgery, or in good health (not recorded which). The CDR3 DNA sequence: TGTGCCAGCAGCCCCCGACAGTGGGGCTCGGAGCAGTACTTC. Amino acid sequence: CASSPRQWGSEQYF.